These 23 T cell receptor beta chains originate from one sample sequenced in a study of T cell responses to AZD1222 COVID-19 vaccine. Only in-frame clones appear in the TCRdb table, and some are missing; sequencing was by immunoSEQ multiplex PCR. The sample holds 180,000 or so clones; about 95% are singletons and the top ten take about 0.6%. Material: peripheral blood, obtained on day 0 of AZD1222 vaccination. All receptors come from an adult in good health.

The CDR3 region is CASSPGGAGMYNEQFF. For the CDR3, the DNA is TGTGCCAGCTCACCAGGGGGAGCCGGGATGTACAATGAGCAGTTCTTC. The chain employs TRBV18 and TRBJ2-1, with D perhaps TRBD1 or TRBD2 (5 bases each). Looked up from germline, CDR1 is KGHSH and CDR2 is LQKENI. The ends were cut back, 2 bases at V and 4 bases at J, with 15 bases in the middle. The CDR3 extends over 16 amino acids.

The CDR3 DNA reads TGTGCCAGCAGCTTAGGGGGATGGGGCACAGATACGCAGTATTTT. Translation: CASSLGGWGTDTQYF. The rearrangement joins TRBV7-2 to TRBJ2-3; D is ambiguous. Germline-derived CDR1 and CDR2 are SGHTA and FQGNSA. The CDR3 has 15 amino acids. The V end lost 1 base, the J end lost 1 base, and 9 bases lay between the germline ends.

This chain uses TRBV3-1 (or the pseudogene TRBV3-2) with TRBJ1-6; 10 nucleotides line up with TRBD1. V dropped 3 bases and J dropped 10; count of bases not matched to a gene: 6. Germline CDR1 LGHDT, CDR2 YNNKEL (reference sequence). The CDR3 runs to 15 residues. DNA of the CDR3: TGTGCCAGCAGCCAGGGACAGGGGCAATCGTCACCCCTCCACTTT. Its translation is CASSQGQGQSSPLHF.

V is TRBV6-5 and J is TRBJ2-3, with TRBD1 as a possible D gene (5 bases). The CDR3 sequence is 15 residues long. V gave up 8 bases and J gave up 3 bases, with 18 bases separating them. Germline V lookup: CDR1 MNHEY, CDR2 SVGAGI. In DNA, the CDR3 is TGTGCCAGCGCCCCACAAGGGGATGGGACAGATACGCAGTATTTT. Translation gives CASAPQGDGTDTQYF.

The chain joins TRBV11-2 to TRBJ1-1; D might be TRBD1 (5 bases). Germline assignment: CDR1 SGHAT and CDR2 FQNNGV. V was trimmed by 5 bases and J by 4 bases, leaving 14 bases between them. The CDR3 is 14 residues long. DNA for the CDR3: TGTGCCAGCAGCCCGGAGGGGTACTTCACTGAAGCTTTCTTT. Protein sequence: CASSPEGYFTEAFF.

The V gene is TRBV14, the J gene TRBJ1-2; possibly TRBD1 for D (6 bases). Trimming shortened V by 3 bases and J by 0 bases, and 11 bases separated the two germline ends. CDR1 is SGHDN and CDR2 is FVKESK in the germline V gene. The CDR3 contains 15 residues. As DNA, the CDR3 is TGTGCCAGCAGCCACCACAGGGATCCTAACTATGGCTACACCTTC. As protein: CASSHHRDPNYGYTF.

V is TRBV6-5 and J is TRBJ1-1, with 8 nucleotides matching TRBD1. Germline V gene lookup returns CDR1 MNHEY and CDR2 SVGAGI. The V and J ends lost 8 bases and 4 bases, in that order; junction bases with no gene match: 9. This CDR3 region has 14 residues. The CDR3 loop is CASETGVGSTEAFF. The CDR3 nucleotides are TGTGCCAGCGAGACAGGGGTCGGATCCACTGAAGCTTTCTTT.

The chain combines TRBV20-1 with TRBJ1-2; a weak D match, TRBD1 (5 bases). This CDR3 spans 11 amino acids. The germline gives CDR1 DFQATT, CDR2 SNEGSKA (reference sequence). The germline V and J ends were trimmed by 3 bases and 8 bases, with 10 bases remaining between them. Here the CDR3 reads CSARGGGGYTF. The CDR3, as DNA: TGCAGTGCTAGGGGCGGGGGAGGCTACACCTTC.

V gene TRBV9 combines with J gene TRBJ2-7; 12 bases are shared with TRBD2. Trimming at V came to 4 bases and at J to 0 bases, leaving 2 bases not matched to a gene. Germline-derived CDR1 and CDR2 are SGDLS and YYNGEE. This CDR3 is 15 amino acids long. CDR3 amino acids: CASSKTSGSSYEQYF. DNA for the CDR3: TGTGCCAGCAGCAAGACTAGCGGGAGCTCCTACGAGCAGTACTTC.

The CDR3 DNA reads as TGTGCCAGCAGCGCACGACAGGGCCCCTCTCAGCCCCAGCATTTT. It specifies CASSARQGPSQPQHF. The chain uses TRBV7-8 and TRBJ1-5; 7 bases align to TRBD1. The trim removed 5 bases at V and 6 bases at J, leaving 10 bases unmatched. Germline assignment: CDR1 SGHVS and CDR2 FQNEAQ. The CDR3 length is 15 residues.

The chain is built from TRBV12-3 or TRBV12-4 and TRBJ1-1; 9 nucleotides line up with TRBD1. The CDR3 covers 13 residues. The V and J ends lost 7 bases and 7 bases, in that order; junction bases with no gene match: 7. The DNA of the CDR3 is TGTGCCAGCATCTTACAGGGGGCTGGTGAAGCTTTCTTT. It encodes CASILQGAGEAFF.

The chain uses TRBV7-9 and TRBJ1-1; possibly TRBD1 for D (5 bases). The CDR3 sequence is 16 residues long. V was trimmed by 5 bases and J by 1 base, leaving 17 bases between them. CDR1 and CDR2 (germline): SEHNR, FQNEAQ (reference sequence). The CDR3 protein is CASSPRGRESNTEAFF. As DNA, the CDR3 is TGTGCCAGCAGCCCGCGGGGGAGAGAGTCGAACACTGAAGCTTTCTTT.

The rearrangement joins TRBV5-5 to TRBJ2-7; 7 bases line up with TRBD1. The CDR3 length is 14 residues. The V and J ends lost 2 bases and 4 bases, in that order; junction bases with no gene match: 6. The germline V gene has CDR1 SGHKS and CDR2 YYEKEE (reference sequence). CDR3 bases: TGTGCCAGCAGCTTTAACGACAGGGTTTACGAGCAGTACTTC. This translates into CASSFNDRVYEQYF.

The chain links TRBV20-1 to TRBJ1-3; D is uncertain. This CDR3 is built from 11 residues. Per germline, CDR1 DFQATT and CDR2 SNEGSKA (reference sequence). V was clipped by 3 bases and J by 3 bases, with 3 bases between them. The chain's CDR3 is CSARGGNTIYF. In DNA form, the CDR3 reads TGCAGTGCTAGGGGTGGAAACACCATATATTTT.

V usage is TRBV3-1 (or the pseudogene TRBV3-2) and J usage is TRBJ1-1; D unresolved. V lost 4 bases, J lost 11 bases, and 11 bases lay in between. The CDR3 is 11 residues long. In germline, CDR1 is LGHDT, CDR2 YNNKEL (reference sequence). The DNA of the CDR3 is TGTGCCAGCAGCCTCGGATGGAACGCTTTCTTT. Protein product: CASSLGWNAFF.

CDR3 loop: CASWAVPGETEAFF. The CDR3 coding sequence is TGTGCCAGCTGGGCGGTTCCAGGGGAGACTGAAGCTTTCTTT. This chain links TRBV2 with TRBJ1-1; D is perhaps TRBD1 (6 bases). The CDR3 runs 14 residues. Germline V gene data show CDR1 as SNHLY and CDR2 as FYNNEI. Trimming removed 8 bases from V and 5 bases from J, with 18 bases in between.

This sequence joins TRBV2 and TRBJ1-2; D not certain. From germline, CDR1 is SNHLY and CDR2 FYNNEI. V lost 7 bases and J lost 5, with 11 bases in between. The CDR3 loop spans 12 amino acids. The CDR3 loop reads CASTQSQYGYTF. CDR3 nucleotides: TGTGCCAGCACTCAATCTCAGTATGGCTACACCTTC.

For the CDR3, the DNA is TGCGCCAGCAGCCAATTGACAGGGGCGACATATAGCAATCAGCCCCAGCATTTT. This sequence encodes CASSQLTGATYSNQPQHF. The rearrangement joins TRBV4-1 to TRBJ1-5; TRBD1 matches at 8 bases. Trimming took 2 bases from V and 0 from J; bases not matched to a gene: 9. The CDR3 loop spans 18 amino acids. The germline CDR1 and CDR2 sequences are MGHRA and YSYEKL.

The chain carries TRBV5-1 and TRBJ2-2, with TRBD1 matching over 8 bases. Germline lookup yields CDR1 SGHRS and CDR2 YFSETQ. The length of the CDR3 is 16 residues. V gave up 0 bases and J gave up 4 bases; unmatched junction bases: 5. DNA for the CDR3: TGCGCCAGCAGCTTGGGTGATACAGGGGGCACCGGGGAGCTGTTTTTT. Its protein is CASSLGDTGGTGELFF.

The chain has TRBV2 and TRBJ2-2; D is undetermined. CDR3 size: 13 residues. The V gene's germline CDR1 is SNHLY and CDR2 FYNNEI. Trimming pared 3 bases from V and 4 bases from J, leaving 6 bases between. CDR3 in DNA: TGTGCCAGCAGTGACCGACCCACCGGGGAGCTGTTTTTT. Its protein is CASSDRPTGELFF.

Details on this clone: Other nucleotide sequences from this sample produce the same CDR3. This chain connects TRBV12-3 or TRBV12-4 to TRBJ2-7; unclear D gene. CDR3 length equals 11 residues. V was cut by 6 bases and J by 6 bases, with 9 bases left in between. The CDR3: CASSRRSEQYF. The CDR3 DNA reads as TGTGCCAGCAGCCGCCGGTCCGAGCAGTACTTC.

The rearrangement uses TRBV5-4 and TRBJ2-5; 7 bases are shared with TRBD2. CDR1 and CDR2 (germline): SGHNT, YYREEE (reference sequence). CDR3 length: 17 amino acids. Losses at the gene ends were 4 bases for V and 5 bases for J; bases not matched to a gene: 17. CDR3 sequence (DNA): TGTGCCAGCAGCCCGGGGACTACTAGTCGGAAAGAGGAGACCCAGTACTTC. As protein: CASSPGTTSRKEETQYF. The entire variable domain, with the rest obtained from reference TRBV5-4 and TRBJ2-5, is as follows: ETGVTQSPTHLIKTRGQQVTLRCSSQSGHNTVSWYQQALGQGPQFIFQYYREEENGRGNFPPRFSGLQFPNYSSELNVNALELDDSALYLCASSPGTTSRKEETQYFGPGTRLLVL.

In nucleotides, the CDR3 is TGTGCCAGCAGCTTAGGGGTTGATAGTGCCTACGAGCAGTACTTC. Protein: CASSLGVDSAYEQYF. The chain couples TRBV7-2 to TRBJ2-7; D remains unclear. This CDR3 region has 15 residues. Germline V CDR1 and CDR2: SGHTA, FQGNSA. V was clipped by 1 base and J by 2 bases, with 12 bases between them. Supplemented by reference TRBV7-2 and TRBJ2-7, the full variable domain reads GAGVSQSPSNKVTEKGKDVELRCDPISGHTALYWYRQSLGQGLEFLIYFQGNSAPDKSGLPSDRFSAERTGGSVSTLTIQRTQQEDSAVYLCASSLGVDSAYEQYFGPGTRLTVT.